This T cell receptor beta chain came from a study of T cell responses to AZD1222 COVID-19 vaccine. Study-level findings and limits: The donors showed a predominance of white British ancestry and of females, with possible underestimation of clonal diversity. Repertoires were collected only later (after the peak T cell response had occurred). After two AZD1222 doses, spike-specific TCR breadth and depth rose versus day 0. In the spike-specific TCR repertoire, nearly half reportedly target unmutated variant regions.

The CDR3 sequence is 14 residues long. Germline trimming cut 4 bases from V and 4 bases from J; bases unmatched to any gene: 6. Germline lookup yields CDR1 SGHRS and CDR2 YFSETQ. Generated by immunoSEQ multiplex PCR, the TCRdb table keeps only in-frame clones and is missing some. The sample lists around 140,000 clones, 88% occurring once. On this clone: Its target is not known.

This sequence joins TRBV5-1 and TRBJ2-5, with TRBD1 matching 8 bases. The source material was peripheral blood, sampled 28 days after the second dose of the MenACWY control vaccine. The receptor was derived from an adult who received the MenACWY meningococcal vaccine as a control. The DNA of the CDR3 is TGCGCCAGCAGCATAGGGACAGGACGAGAGACCCAGTACTTC. Its protein is CASSIGTGRETQYF. The variable domain in full, completed from reference TRBV5-1 and TRBJ2-5, reads KAGVTQTPRYLIKTRGQQVTLSCSPISGHRSVSWYQQTPGQGLQFLFEYFSETQRNKGNFPGRFSGRQFSNSRSEMNVSTLELGDSALYLCASSIGTGRETQYFGPGTRLLVL.